This T cell receptor beta chain emerged from a study of cytomegalovirus exposure and HLA in healthy donors. Regarding the study as a whole: Some TCR beta chains (roughly 160 of them) were listed as cytomegalovirus-associated. Several of the most significant clusters were apparently associated with common viral pathogens in a later analysis. Analysis performed later showed TCR beta chains linked to HLA being more clonally expanded than equally common others.

Concerning this clone itself: Its antigen is unidentified.

The PCR employed 60 Vbeta primers together with 13 Jbeta primers. Generated by immunoSEQ multiplex PCR, the TCRdb table keeps only in-frame clones and is missing some. The sample lists 150,000 to 170,000 clones, about 68% occurring once. This TCR was recovered from a man aged 18-30 years in good health and CMV-seronegative. Input material: PBMCs.

The CDR3 sequence: CASSSTEGSYEQYF. The CDR3 DNA follows: TGTGCCAGCAGCTCTACGGAGGGCTCCTACGAGCAGTACTTC. The chain joins TRBV2 to TRBJ2-7; D is perhaps TRBD2 (6 bases). Germline CDR1 reads SNHLY; CDR2 reads FYNNEI. The CDR3 extends over 14 amino acids. V was clipped by 6 bases and J by 0 bases, with 12 bases between them.